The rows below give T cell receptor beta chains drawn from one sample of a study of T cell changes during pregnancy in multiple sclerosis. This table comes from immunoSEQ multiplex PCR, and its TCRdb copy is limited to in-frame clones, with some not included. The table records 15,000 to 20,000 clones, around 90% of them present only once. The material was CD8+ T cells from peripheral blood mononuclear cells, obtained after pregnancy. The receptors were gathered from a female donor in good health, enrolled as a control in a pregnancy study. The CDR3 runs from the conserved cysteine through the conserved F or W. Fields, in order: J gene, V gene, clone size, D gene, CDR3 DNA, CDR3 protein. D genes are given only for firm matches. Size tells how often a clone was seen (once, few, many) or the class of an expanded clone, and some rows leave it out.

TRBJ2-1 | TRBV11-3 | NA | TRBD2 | TGTGCCAGCAGCTTTACTAGCGGGGGGGACAATGAGCAGTTCTTC | CASSFTSGGDNEQFF
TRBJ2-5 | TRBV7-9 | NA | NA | TGTGCCAGCAGCTTAACTATGGAGGGGACAGAGCAAGAGACCCAGTACTTC | CASSLTMEGTEQETQYF
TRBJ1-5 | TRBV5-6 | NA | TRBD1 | TGTGCCAGCAGCTGGGGACAGGGGGCGCGTAGCAATCAGCCCCAGCATTTT | CASSWGQGARSNQPQHF
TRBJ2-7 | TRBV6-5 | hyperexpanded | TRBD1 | TGTGCCAGCAGTTCAATCCCCGGGACAGGCGGCCACGAGCAGTACTTC | CASSSIPGTGGHEQYF
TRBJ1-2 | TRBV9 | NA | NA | TGTGCCAGCAGCGCAACCGCGGCGCGTGGCTACACCTTC | CASSATAARGYTF
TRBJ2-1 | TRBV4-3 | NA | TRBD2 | TGCGCCAGCAGCCAAGATTTGAGTTCGGAGCGGGGCTTTTCCTTTGAGCAGTTCTTC | CASSQDLSSERGFSFEQFF
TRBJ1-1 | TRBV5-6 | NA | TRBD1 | TGTGCCAGCAGCTTAAGGGACAGGGTGAACACTGAAGCTTTCTTT | CASSLRDRVNTEAFF
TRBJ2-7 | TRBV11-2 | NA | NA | TGTGCCAGCAGCCCGTCCCGGGACTTCTACGAGCAGTACTTC | CASSPSRDFYEQYF
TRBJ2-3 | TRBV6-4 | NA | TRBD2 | TGTGCCAGCAGTGACTCTGGTAGCGGGGGAACAGATACGCAGTATTTT | CASSDSGSGGTDTQYF
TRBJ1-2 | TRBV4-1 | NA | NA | TGCGCCAGCAGCCAATCGACGGGGGTCAAGGATGGCTACACCTTC | CASSQSTGVKDGYTF
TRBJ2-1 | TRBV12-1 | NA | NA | TGTGCCAGCAGCTTTCACAGGGTCAATGAGCAGTTCTTC | CASSFHRVNEQFF
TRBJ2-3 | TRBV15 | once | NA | TGTGCCACCAGCAGTTACACAGATACGCAGTATTTT | CATSSYTDTQYF
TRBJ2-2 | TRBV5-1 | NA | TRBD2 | TGCGCCAGCAGCTTGGCGGGGGGCACCGGGGAGCTGTTTTTT | CASSLAGGTGELFF
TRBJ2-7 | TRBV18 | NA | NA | TGTGCCAGCTCGCCACAGTCGAGTAGAGCTCTCAACTACGAGCAGTACTTC | CASSPQSSRALNYEQYF
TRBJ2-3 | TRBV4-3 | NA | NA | TGCGCCAGCAGCCCTGGCGCGGGGAGCACAGATACGCAGTATTTT | CASSPGAGSTDTQYF
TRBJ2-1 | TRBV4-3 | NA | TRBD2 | TGCGCCAGCAGCCGGGGACTAGCGGGGGGCAATGAGCAGTTCTTC | CASSRGLAGGNEQFF